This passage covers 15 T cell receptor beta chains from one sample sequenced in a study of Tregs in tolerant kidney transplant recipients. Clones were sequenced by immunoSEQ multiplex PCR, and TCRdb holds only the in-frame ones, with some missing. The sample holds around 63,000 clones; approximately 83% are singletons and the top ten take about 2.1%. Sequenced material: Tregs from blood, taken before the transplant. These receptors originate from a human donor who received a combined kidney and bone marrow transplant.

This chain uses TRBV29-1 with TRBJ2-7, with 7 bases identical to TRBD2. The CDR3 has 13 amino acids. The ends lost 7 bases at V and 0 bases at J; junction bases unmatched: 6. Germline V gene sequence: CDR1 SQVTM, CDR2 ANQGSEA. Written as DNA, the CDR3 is TGCAGCGGGCTCGGGGGGAGCTCCTACGAGCAGTACTTC. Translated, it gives CSGLGGSSYEQYF.

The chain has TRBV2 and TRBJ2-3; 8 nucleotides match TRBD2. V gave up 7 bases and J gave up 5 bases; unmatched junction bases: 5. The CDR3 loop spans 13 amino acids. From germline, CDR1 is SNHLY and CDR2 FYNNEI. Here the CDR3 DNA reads TGTGCCAGCAAGGAGCGGGAGTTAGATACGCAGTATTTT. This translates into CASKERELDTQYF.

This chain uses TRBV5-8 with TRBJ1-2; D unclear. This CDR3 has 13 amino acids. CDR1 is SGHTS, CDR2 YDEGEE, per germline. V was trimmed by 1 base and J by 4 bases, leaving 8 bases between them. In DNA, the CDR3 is TGTGCCAGCAGCTTGCAACCTGGCTATGGCTACACCTTC. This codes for CASSLQPGYGYTF.

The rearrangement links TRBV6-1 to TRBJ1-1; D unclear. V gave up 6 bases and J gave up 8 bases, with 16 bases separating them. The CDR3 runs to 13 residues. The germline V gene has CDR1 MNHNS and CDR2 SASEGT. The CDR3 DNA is TGTGCCAGCAGCCACCGTCGGGAGTCCGAAGCTTTCTTT. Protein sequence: CASSHRRESEAFF.

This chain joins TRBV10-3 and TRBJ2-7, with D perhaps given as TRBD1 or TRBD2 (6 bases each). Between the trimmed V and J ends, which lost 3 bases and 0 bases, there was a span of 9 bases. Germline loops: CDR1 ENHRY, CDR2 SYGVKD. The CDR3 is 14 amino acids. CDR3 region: CAISDRGGSYEQYF. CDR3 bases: TGTGCCATCAGTGACAGGGGAGGCTCCTACGAGCAGTACTTC.

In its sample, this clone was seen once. CDR3 amino acids: CAKPRTLRPGQVDYTF. The CDR3 DNA reads TGTGCCAAGCCTCGAACGCTGAGACCGGGACAGGTCGACTACACCTTC. The rearrangement joins TRBV27 to TRBJ1-2; 8 nucleotides align to TRBD1. Trimming took 10 bases from V and 10 from J; bases not matched to a gene: 23. The CDR3 covers 16 residues. Germline assignment: CDR1 MNHEY and CDR2 SMNVEV (reference sequence).

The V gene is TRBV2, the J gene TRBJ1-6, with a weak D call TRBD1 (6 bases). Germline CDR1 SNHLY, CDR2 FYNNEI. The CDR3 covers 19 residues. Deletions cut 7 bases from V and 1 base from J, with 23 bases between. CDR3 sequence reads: CASTQQQGGRGSYNSPLHF. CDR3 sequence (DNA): TGTGCCAGCACGCAGCAACAAGGGGGGAGGGGATCCTATAATTCACCCCTCCACTTT. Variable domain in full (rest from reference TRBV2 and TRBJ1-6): EPEVTQTPSHQVTQMGQEVILRCVPISNHLYFYWYRQILGQKVEFLVSFYNNEISEKSEIFDDQFSVERPDGSNFTLKIRSTKLEDSAMYFCASTQQQGGRGSYNSPLHFGNGTRLTVT.

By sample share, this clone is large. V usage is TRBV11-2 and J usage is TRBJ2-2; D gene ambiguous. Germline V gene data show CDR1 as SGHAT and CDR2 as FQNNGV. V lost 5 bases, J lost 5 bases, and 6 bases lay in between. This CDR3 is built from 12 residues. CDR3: CASSPKTGELFF. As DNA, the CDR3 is TGTGCCAGCAGCCCAAAGACCGGGGAGCTGTTTTTT. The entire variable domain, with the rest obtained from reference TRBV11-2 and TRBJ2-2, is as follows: EAGVAQSPRYKIIEKRQSVAFWCNPISGHATLYWYQQILGQGPKLLIQFQNNGVVDDSQLPKDRFSAERLKGVDSTLKIQPAKLEDSAVYLCASSPKTGELFFGEGSRLTVL.

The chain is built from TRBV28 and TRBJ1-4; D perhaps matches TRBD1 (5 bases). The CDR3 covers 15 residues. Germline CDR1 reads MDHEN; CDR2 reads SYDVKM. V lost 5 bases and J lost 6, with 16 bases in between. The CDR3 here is CASSPSGLGDEKLFF. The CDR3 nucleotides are TGTGCCAGCAGTCCGTCGGGTCTAGGGGATGAAAAACTGTTTTTT.

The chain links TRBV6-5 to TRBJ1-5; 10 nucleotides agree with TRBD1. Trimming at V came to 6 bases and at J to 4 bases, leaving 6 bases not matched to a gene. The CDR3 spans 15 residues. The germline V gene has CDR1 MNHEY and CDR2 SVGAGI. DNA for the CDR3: TGTGCCAGCAGGAACGGACAGGGGGTAAATCAGCCCCAGCATTTT. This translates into CASRNGQGVNQPQHF.

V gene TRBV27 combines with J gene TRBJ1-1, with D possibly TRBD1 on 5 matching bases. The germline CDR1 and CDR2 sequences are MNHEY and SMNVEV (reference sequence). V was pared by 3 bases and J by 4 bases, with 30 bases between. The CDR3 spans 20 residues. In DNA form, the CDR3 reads TGTGCCAGCAGTTTGGCCGGGGAGCAGGCGATAACCCTTAGGGGCACTGAAGCTTTCTTT. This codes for CASSLAGEQAITLRGTEAFF.

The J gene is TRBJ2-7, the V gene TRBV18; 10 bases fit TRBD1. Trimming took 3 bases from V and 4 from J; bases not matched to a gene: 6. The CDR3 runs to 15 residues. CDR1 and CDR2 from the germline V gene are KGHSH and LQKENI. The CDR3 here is CASSPVSGQGYEQYF. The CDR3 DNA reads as TGTGCCAGCTCACCGGTGTCGGGACAGGGGTACGAGCAGTACTTC.

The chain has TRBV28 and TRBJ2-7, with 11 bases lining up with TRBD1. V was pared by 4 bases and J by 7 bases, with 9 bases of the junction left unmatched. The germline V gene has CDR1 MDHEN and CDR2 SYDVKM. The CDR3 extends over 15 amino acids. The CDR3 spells CASSWTGTGGREQYF. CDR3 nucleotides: TGTGCCAGCAGTTGGACCGGGACAGGGGGAAGGGAGCAGTACTTC.

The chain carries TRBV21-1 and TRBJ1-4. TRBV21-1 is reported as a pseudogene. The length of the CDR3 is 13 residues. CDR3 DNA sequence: TGTGCCAGCAGCAAAGTTGGAAGGGAAAAACTGTTTTTT. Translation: CASSKVGREKLFF.

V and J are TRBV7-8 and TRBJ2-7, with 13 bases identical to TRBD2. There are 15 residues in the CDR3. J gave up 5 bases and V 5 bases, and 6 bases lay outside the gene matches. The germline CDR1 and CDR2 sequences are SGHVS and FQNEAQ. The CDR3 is CASSPRTSGSHEQYF. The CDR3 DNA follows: TGTGCCAGCAGCCCACGGACTAGCGGGAGCCACGAGCAGTACTTC.